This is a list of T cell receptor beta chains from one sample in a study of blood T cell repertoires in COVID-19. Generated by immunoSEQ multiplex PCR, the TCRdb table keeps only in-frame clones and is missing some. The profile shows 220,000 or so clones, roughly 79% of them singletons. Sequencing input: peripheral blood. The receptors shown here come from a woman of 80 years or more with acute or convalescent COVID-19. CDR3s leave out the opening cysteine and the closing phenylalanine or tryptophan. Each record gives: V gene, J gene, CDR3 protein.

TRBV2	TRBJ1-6	ASTGQGNSPLH
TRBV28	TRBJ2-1	ASSSTSGRPSIYNEQF
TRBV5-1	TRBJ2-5	ASSTNRGRETQY
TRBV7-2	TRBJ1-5	ASSLALGGAQPQH
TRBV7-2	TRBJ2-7	ASSKSGTGDEQY
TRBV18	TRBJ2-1	ASSPSNNEQF
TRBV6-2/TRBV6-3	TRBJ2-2	ASSRGRLAETGELF
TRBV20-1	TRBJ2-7	SASKQGGATYEQY
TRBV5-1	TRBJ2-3	ASSLALAGPTDTQY
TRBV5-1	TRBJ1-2	ASSQDRGYGYT
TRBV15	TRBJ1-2	ATSRAGATYGYT
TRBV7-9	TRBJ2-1	ASSLFATSGSHEQF
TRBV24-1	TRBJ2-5	ATSDFAETQY
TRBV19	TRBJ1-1	ASTQGGNTEAF
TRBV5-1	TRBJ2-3	ASSYIPGQGGADTQY
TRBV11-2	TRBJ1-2	ASSLEGKGHYGYT
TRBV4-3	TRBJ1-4	ASSQNPGSEKLF
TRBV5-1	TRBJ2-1	ASKAGDANEQF
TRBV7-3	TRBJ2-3	ASSLGLAGGRTDTQY
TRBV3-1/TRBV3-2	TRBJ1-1	ASSQNRNTEAF
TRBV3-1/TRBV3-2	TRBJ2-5	ASSLKLAGAGETQY
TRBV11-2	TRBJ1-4	ASSLVLGAGTGDEKLF
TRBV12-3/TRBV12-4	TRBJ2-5	ASSLGRWSTQY
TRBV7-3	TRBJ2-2	ASSKGQVNTGELF
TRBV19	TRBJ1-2	ASSMSRGYGYT
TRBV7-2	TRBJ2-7	ASSAYGQSSYEQY
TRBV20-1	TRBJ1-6	SASRQGGSPLH
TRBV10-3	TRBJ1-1	AIKPGTGVTHTEAF
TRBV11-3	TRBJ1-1	ASSRQGQNTEAF
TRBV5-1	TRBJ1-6	ASSFLGTDNSPLH
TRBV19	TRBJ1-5	ASRALTASGGNQPQH
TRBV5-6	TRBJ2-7	ASSTGQVGTYEQY
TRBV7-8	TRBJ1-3	ASSLTQGGGNTIY
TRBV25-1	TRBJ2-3	ASSIPGQDTQY
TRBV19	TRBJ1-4	ASSLGQGLVYKLF
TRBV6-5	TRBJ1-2	ASKGGRNGYT
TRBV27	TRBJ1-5	ASRTGRYQPQH
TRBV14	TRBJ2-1	ASSQSTSRSYNEQF
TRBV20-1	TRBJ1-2	SASSDRDYGYT
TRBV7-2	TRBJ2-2	ASSLQGSGGELF
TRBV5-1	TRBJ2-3	ASTGLATADTQY
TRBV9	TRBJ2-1	ASSTVSGVEQF
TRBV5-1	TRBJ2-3	ASSHGASADTQY
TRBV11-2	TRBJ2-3	ASSLVPSGGAMVSDTQY
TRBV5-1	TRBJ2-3	ASSLEDWTDTQY
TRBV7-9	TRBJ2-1	ASSTSGVNEQF
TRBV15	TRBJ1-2	ATSRAPGQGARGLSYGYT
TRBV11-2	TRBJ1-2	ASSLIAGDTMRYT
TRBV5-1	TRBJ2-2	ASRWLAGTGELF
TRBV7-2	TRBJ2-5	ASSANPGLALQETQY
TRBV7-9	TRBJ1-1	ASSLLGHEAF
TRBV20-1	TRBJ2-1	SALSDEQF
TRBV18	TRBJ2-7	ASSPPISGGPYEQY
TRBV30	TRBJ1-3	AWSVGAFSGNTIY
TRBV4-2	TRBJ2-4	ASSQGQGLAKNIQY
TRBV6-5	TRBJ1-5	ASNLRRQGDQPQH
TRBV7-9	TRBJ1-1	ASSASGGNPGNTEAF
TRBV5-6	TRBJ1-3	ASSDRDRARQGPGNTIY
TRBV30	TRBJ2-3	AWSVQGSTDTQY
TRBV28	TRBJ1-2	ASSWGTRAGYT